The sequence of this TCR beta chain was determined in a study of shared clonotypes between healthy human individuals. Study findings and constraints: Non-shared clonotypes showed lower generation probabilities than clonotypes common to all four donors.

The sorted-subset replicate PCRs were given around 190 ng DNA, which is 27,000 or so T cell genomes. Profiling relied on immunoSEQ multiplex PCR, and the TCRdb table lists in-frame clones only, not all of them. The sample has under 650,000 clones, 90% to 96% seen once. Healthy adults negative for HIV, lacking recent acute infections or vaccinations, served as donors. Investigators divided CD4+ cells into CD45RA+ naive and CD45RA-negative memory subsets. This clone was recorded only once. Its cognate antigen is unknown. J lost 0 bases, V lost 2 bases, and 7 bases had no gene match. The germline V gene encodes CDR1 LNHNV and CDR2 YYDKDF (reference sequence). This CDR3 region has 19 residues.

The TCR sequence derives from a young woman in good health. The sample was naive CD4+ T cells sorted from blood. Indicated subset: CD45RA+ positively selected. J is TRBJ2-7 and V is TRBV15, with 16 bases matching TRBD2. The DNA of the CDR3 is TGTGCCACCAGCAGATCGTCCGGGACTAGCGGGAGGGCCTCCTACGAGCAGTACTTC. Translated, it gives CATSRSSGTSGRASYEQYF. Based on the CDR3 plus reference TRBV15 and TRBJ2-7, the full variable domain is DAMVIQNPRYQVTQFGKPVTLSCSQTLNHNVMYWYQQKSSQAPKLLFHYYDKDFNNEADTPDNFQSRRPNTSFCFLDIRSPGLGDTAMYLCATSRSSGTSGRASYEQYFGPGTRLTVT.